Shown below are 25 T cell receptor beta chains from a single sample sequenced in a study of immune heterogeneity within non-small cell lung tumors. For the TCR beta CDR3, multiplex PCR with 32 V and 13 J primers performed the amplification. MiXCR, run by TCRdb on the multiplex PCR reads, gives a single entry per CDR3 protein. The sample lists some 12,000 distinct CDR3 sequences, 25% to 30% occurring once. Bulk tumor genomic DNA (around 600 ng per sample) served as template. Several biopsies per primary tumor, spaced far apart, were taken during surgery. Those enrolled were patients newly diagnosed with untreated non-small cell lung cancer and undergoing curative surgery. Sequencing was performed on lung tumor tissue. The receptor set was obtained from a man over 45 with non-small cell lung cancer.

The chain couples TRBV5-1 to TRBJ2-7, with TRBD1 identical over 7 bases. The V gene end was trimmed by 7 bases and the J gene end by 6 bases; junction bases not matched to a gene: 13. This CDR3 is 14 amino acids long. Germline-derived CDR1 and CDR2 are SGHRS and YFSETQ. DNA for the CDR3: TGCGCCAGCCGGATCCGGGACAGTGGACGCGAGCAGTACTTC. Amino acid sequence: CASRIRDSGREQYF.

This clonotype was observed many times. The CDR3: CASSWDSYNEQFF. DNA of the CDR3: TGTGCCAGCAGTTGGGACTCCTACAATGAGCAGTTCTTC. V usage is TRBV6-2 or TRBV6-3 and J usage is TRBJ2-1; D gene ambiguous. Germline CDR1 MNHEY, CDR2 SVGEGT. V was trimmed by 4 bases and J by 0 bases, leaving 4 bases between them. The CDR3 is 13 amino acids.

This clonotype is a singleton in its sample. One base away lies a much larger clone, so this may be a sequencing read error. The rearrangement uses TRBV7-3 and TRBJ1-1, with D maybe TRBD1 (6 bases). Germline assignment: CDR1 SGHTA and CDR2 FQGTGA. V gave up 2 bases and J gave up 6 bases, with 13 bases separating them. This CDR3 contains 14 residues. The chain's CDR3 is CASSLSGGESEAFF. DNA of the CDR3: TGTGCCAGCAGCTTATCTGGGGGCGAGTCTGAAGCTTTCTTT.

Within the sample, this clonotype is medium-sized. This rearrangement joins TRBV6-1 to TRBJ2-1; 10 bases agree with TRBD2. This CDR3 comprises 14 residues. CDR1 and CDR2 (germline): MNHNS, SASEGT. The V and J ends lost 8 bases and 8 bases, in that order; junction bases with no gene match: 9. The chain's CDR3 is CASDLAGGGDEQFF. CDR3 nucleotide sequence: TGTGCCAGCGATTTAGCGGGGGGTGGGGATGAGCAGTTCTTC.

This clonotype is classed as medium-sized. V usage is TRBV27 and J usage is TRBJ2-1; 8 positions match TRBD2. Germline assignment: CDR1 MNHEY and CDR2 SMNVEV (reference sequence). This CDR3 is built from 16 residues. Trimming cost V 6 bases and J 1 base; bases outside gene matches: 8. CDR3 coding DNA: TGTGCCAGCAGACCGCTTCTAGCGGGTTCCTACAATGAGCAGTTCTTC. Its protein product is CASRPLLAGSYNEQFF.

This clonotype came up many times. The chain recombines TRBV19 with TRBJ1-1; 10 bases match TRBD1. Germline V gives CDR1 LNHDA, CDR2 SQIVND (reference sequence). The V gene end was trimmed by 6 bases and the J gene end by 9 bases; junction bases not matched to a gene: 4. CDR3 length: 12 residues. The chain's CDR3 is CASRPGQGKAFF. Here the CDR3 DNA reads TGTGCCAGTAGGCCGGGACAGGGGAAAGCTTTCTTT.

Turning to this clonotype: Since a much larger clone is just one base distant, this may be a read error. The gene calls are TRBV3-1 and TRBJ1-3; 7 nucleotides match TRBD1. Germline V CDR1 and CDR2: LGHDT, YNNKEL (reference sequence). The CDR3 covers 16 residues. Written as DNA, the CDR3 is TGTGTCAGCAGCCAAGGGGGACAGATCTCTGGAAACACCATATATTTT. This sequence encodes CVSSQGGQISGNTIYF.

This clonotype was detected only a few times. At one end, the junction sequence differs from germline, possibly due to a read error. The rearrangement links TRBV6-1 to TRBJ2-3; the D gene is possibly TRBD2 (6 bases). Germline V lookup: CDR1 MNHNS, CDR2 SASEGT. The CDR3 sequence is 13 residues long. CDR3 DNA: TGTACCAGCAGTCCCCGGGACTCTCAAACGCAGTATTTT. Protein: CTSSPRDSQTQYF.

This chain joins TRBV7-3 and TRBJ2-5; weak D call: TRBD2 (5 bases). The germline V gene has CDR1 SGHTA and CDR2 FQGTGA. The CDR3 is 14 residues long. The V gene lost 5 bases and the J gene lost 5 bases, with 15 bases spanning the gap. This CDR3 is CASSPTGFGETQYF. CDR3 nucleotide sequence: TGTGCCAGCAGCCCCACGGGATTCGGGGAGACCCAGTACTTC.

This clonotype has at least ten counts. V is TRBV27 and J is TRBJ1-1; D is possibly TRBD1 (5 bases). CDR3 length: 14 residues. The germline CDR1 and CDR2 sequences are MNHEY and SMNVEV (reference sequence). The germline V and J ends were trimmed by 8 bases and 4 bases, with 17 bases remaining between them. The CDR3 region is CASSGAPRVTEAFF. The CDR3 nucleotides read TGTGCCAGCTCTGGGGCACCCAGGGTCACTGAAGCTTTCTTT.

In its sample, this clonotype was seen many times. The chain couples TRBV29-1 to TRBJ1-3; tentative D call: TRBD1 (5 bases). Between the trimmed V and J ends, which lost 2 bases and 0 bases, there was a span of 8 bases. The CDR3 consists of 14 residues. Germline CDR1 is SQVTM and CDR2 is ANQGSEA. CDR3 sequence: CSVEQGSSGNTIYF. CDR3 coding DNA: TGCAGCGTTGAACAGGGAAGCTCTGGAAACACCATATATTTT.

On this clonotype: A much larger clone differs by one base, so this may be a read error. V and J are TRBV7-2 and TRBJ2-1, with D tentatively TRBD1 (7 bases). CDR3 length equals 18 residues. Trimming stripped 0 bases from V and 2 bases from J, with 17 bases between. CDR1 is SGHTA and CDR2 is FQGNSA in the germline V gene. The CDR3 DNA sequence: TGTGCCAGCAGCTTAGCGGGGAGTAGCAGGGGGGCCTACAATGAGCAGTTCTTC. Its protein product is CASSLAGSSRGAYNEQFF.

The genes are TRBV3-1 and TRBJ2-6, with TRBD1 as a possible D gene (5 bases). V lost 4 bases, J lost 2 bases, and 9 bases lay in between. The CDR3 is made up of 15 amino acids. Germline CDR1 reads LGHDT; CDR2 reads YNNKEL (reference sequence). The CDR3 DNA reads TGTGCCAGCAGCCTCCGGACAACTGGGGCCAACGTCCTGACTTTC. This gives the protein CASSLRTTGANVLTF.

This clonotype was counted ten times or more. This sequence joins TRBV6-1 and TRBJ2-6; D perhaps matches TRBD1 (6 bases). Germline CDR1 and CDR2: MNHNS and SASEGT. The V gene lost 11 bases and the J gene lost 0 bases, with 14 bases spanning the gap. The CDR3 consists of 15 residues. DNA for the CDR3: TGTGCCGGCCGGGACACCCCCTCTGGGGCCAACGTCCTGACTTTC. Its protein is CAGRDTPSGANVLTF.

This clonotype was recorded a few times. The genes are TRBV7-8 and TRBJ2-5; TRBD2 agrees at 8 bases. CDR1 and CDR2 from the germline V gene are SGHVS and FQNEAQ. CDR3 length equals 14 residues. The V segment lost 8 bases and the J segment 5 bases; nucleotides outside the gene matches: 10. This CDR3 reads CASGLARWGETQYF. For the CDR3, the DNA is TGTGCCAGCGGACTAGCCCGTTGGGGGGAGACCCAGTACTTC.

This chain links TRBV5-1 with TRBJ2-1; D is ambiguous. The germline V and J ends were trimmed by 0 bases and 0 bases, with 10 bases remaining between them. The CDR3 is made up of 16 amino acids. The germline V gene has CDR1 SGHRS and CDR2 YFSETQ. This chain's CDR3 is CASSLGQLSSYNEQFF. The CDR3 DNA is TGCGCCAGCAGCTTGGGGCAACTAAGCTCCTACAATGAGCAGTTCTTC.

The CDR3 DNA is TGCAGCGTCGTCCTTAGCGGGAGAGGAGAGACCCAGTACTTC. It specifies CSVVLSGRGETQYF. The chain recombines TRBV29-1 with TRBJ2-5, with 9 nucleotides matching TRBD2. J was trimmed by 4 bases and V by 6 bases; bases with no gene match: 9. Looked up from germline, CDR1 is SQVTM and CDR2 is ANQGSEA. The CDR3 consists of 14 residues.

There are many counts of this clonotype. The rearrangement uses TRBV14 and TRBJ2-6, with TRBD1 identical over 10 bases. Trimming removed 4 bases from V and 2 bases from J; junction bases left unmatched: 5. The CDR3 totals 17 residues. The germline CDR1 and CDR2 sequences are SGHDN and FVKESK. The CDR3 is CASSPGTGEPGANVLTF. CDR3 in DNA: TGTGCCAGCAGCCCCGGGACAGGGGAGCCTGGGGCCAACGTCCTGACTTTC.

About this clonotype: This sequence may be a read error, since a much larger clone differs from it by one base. The CDR3 bases are TGTGCCAGTAGTAACTTAGCGGGAGCTTCTGATGAGCAGTTCTTC. This codes for CASSNLAGASDEQFF. The chain couples TRBV19 to TRBJ2-1, with TRBD2 matching over 9 bases. CDR3 size: 15 residues. Unmatched junction bases numbered 9, after V lost 4 bases and J lost 8 bases. Per the germline V gene, CDR1 is LNHDA and CDR2 is SQIVND (reference sequence).

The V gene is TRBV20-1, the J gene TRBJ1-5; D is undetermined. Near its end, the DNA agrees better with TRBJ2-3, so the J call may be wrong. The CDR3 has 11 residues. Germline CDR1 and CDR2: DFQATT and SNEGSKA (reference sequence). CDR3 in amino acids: CSARDREAQYF. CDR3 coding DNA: TGCAGTGCTAGAGATCGTGAGGCCCAGTATTTT.

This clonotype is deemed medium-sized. The DNA for the CDR3 is TGTGCCAGCAGCCACAGGGGCTCTACAGATACGCAGTATTTT. Amino acids: CASSHRGSTDTQYF. The chain couples TRBV6-1 to TRBJ2-3, with 7 bases that match TRBD1. V trimming: 6 bases; J trimming: 3 bases; junction bases outside the gene matches: 6. Looked up from germline, CDR1 is MNHNS and CDR2 is SASEGT. The CDR3 extends over 14 amino acids.

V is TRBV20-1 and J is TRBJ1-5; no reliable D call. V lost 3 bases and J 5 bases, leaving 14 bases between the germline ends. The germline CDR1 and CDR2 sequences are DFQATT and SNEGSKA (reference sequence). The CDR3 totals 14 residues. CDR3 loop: CSASLVSDDQPQHF. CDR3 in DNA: TGCAGTGCTAGCCTTGTGTCGGACGATCAGCCCCAGCATTTT.

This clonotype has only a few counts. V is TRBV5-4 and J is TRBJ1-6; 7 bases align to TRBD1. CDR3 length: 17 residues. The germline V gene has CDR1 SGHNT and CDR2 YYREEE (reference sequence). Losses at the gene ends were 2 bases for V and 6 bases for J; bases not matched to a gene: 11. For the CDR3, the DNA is TGTGCCAGCAGCTTAAGCGCGGCAGGGGGGAGTAATTCACCCCTCCACTTT. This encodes CASSLSAAGGSNSPLHF. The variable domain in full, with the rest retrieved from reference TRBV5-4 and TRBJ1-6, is ETGVTQSPTHLIKTRGQQVTLRCSSQSGHNTVSWYQQALGQGPQFIFQYYREEENGRGNFPPRFSGLQFPNYSSELNVNALELDDSALYLCASSLSAAGGSNSPLHFGNGTRLTVT.

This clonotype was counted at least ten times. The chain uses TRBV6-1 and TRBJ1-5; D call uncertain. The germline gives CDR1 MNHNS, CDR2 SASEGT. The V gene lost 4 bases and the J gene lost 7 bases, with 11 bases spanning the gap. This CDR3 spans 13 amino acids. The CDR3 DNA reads TGTGCCAGCAGTGGGGGAATGGAGCAGCCCCAGCATTTT. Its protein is CASSGGMEQPQHF.

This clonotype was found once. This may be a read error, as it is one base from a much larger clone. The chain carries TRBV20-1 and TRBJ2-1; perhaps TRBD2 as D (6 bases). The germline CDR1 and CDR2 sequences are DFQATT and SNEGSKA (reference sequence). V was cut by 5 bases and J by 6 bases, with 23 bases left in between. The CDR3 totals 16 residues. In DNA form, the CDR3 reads TGCAGTGCTCCTACCCTAACCGGAGGGCCCCTCAATGAGCAGTTCTTC. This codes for CSAPTLTGGPLNEQFF.